The present TCR beta chain was sequenced within a study of blood T cell repertoires in COVID-19 (dated by TCRdb to about 2020). About the investigation overall: Collaborator samples came from the United States, Italy and Spain and covered acute and convalescent phases of COVID-19. The material from the prospective study consisted of cDNA or gDNA derived from T cells, B-cell-depleted T cells, or PBMCs. Subjects who had been exposed to COVID-19, were actively infected with it, or had recovered from it provided the deeply sampled blood TCRbeta repertoires that made up the dataset. The repertoires were released in a freely available public database meant as a resource for research on the immune response to SARS-CoV-2. Samples were obtained from the ongoing ImmuneRACE study (first 160 participants) and from some 1,300 subjects provided by 6 global collaborators. The sample metadata nearly always contained a de-identified subject ID, COVID-19 status, age in years and sex. Where available, HLA class I and class II types were obtained from metadata supplied by the sample provider rather than from assay-based typing.

This clone was detected a few times. Its antigen specificity is not known. No much larger clonotype is one base removed from it; base qualities were not supplied. Results and caveats for the whole study, not just this receptor: Clinical and demographic metadata were provided uncurated, with the amount varying by source and participant.

Each collaborating institution followed its own protocols to collect whole blood in K2EDTA tubes. For TCRbeta analysis, collaborator samples were shipped as frozen whole blood, as isolated PBMCs, or as DNA extracted from either sample type. CDR1 and CDR2, looked up from the germline V gene, are SGHRS and YFSETQ. V drops 3 bases and J drops 2 bases, leaving 14 bases in between. From the cysteine up to the phenylalanine, the CDR3 has a length of 16 residues. Only the CDR3 DNA stays, 48 bases, in frame from base 1. TCRbeta CDR3 regions were amplified from genomic DNA using the immunoSEQ Assay, a bias-controlled multiplex PCR. The authors' analysis ran thus. Within the assay, amplification of reference gene primers was used to estimate how many nucleated cells each sample contained. To quantify the absolute abundance of each unique TCRbeta CDR3 rearrangement, sequence reads were collapsed and filtered. Productive Simpson clonality was computed per sample as the square root of Simpson's diversity index over productive rearrangements. The clones in this table, taken by TCRdb from immuneACCESS, are in-frame only. Not every clone is retained; where verified, under half of the shortfall comes from an unresolved V gene, and the cause of the rest is unknown. V and J calls plus clone size are reproduced from that table; the DNA served to infer D and trimming. Present in this sample are 90,000 to 100,000 clones, about 88% of which were seen just once. 17% of the sample is in the top ten clones.

The source is a woman aged 55-69 years with acute or convalescent COVID-19. Recombination linked TRBV5-1 to TRBJ1-4, with the identity of the D gene unclear. Sequenced: peripheral blood. The CDR3 protein: CASSSAPRRTNEKLFF. The nucleotide sequence reads as follows: TGCGCCAGCAGCTCTGCCCCCCGGCGGACTAATGAAAAACTGTTTTTT.